Detailed here is one TCR beta chain. Its antigen is still unknown. This entry comes from a study of CD8 T cells in ankylosing spondylitis. Study conclusions and caveats: Prior work had noted some motif variants in reactive arthritis blood and synovial fluid. There was a TCR beta motif, made of fewer than 10 highly homologous variants, that appeared characteristic of ankylosing spondylitis blood. Relatively scarce in peripheral blood, disease-linked clones were CD8+. Researchers reportedly found disease-linked clones significantly enriched in matched ankylosing spondylitis synovial fluid.

The CDR3 has 13 residues. The germline gives CDR1 ENHRY, CDR2 SYGVKD. The V end lost 4 bases, the J end lost 2 bases, and 9 bases lay between the germline ends. Quantitative 5'-RACE with molecular barcodes was used to make the TCR beta libraries. In TCRdb, the 5' RACE reads were re-called with MiXCR into one record per CDR3 protein. The sample includes about 750,000 distinct CDR3 sequences, around 17% of them seen just once. This chain connects TRBV10-3 to TRBJ2-7; maybe TRBD1 (6 bases). Sequenced sample: blood, either unsorted or a sorted T cell fraction (not recorded which). The TCR originated in a male donor with ankylosing spondylitis. The CDR3 bases are TGTGCCATCAGTGGGACAGCGACCTACGAGCAGTACTTC. The encoded protein is CAISGTATYEQYF.